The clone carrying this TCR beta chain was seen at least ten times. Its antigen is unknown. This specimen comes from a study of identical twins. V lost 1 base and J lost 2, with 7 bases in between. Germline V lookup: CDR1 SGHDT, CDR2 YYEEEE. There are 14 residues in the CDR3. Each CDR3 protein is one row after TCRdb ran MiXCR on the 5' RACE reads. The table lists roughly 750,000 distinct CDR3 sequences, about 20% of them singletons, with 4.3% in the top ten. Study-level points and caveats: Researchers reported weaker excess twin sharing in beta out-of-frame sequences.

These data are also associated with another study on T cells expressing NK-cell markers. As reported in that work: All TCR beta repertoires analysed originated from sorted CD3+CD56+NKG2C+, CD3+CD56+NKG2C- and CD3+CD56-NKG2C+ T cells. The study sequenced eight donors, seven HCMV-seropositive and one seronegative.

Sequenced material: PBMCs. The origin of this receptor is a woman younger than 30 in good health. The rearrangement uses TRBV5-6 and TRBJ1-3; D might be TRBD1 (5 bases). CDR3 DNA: TGTGCCAGCAGCTTGTTCAGGGCTGGAAACACCATATATTTT. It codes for CASSLFRAGNTIYF.